Below are 19 T cell receptor beta chains sequenced from a single sample in a study of cytomegalovirus exposure and HLA in healthy donors. The PCR used 60 Vbeta and 13 Jbeta primers. The repertoire was sequenced with immunoSEQ multiplex PCR; TCRdb's copy has only in-frame clones and lacks some. The sample shows 140,000 to 150,000 clones, around four fifths of them seen only once. The specimen sequenced was PBMCs. These receptors originate from a male donor in good health and CMV-seronegative.

This sequence joins TRBV6-5 and TRBJ2-1; D may be TRBD1 (6 bases). Germline V gene lookup returns CDR1 MNHEY and CDR2 SVGAGI. The V gene lost 7 bases and the J gene lost 10 bases, with 23 bases spanning the gap. The CDR3 is 15 residues long. The CDR3 bases are TGTGCCAGCACGTTACAGGGAATCTCTGGCTGGGAGCAGTTCTTC. This translates into CASTLQGISGWEQFF.

V gene TRBV13 combines with J gene TRBJ1-1; maybe TRBD1 (5 bases). The CDR3 consists of 15 residues. The germline V gene encodes CDR1 PRHDT and CDR2 FYEKMQ (reference sequence). Trimming shortened V by 0 bases and J by 0 bases, and 8 bases separated the two germline ends. The CDR3 spells CASSLGAGLNTEAFF. The CDR3 bases are TGTGCCAGCAGCTTAGGAGCAGGGCTGAACACTGAAGCTTTCTTT.

J is TRBJ2-3 and V is TRBV7-9; 7 nucleotides line up with TRBD2. CDR1 and CDR2 (germline): SEHNR, FQNEAQ (reference sequence). J was trimmed by 10 bases and V by 1 base; bases with no gene match: 2. CDR3 length: 12 amino acids. CDR3 coding DNA: TGTGCCAGCAGCTTAGAGGGACTACCGCAGTATTTT. Protein sequence: CASSLEGLPQYF.

V is TRBV29-1 and J is TRBJ1-1; D not resolved. The V gene lost 3 bases and the J gene lost 1 base, with 6 bases spanning the gap. This CDR3 spans 12 amino acids. Germline CDR1 reads SQVTM; CDR2 reads ANQGSEA. This chain's CDR3 is CSVDLANTEAFF. The CDR3, as DNA: TGCAGCGTTGATCTGGCGAACACTGAAGCTTTCTTT.

The V call is TRBV27, the J call TRBJ2-7; possibly TRBD1 for D (5 bases). V was trimmed by 5 bases and J by 0 bases, leaving 14 bases between them. The germline V gene has CDR1 MNHEY and CDR2 SMNVEV (reference sequence). The CDR3 has 15 amino acids. The CDR3 spells CASSPTTATSYEQYF. The CDR3 nucleotides are TGTGCCAGCAGTCCCACGACAGCTACCTCCTACGAGCAGTACTTC.

V gene TRBV30 combines with J gene TRBJ2-1; 10 bases match TRBD2. The CDR3 consists of 14 residues. CDR1 is GTSNPN, CDR2 SVGIG, per germline (reference sequence). V dropped 4 bases and J dropped 8; count of bases not matched to a gene: 8. DNA for the CDR3: TGTGCCTGGACTAGCGGGAGTGTGGTAGATGAGCAGTTCTTC. It yields the protein CAWTSGSVVDEQFF.

This clone was counted a single time. The chain uses TRBV6-4 and TRBJ2-1; 9 bases agree with TRBD1. CDR1 MRHNA and CDR2 SNTAGT come from the germline V gene. V shed 0 bases and J 9 bases; nucleotides not matched to a gene: 9. This CDR3 has 16 amino acids. CDR3 nucleotides: TGTGCCAGCAGTGACTCAGGGGACAGGGCCCTGGGTGAGCAGTTCTTC. Translation: CASSDSGDRALGEQFF.

The genes are TRBV15 and TRBJ2-2, with 7 bases lining up with TRBD2. The V gene's germline CDR1 is LNHNV and CDR2 YYDKDF (reference sequence). This CDR3 is built from 17 residues. J gave up 0 bases and V 5 bases, and 9 bases lay outside the gene matches. As DNA, the CDR3 is TGTGCCACCAGCGCCCCAAGCGGGGTACCGAACACCGGGGAGCTGTTTTTT. Its translation is CATSAPSGVPNTGELFF.

The V call is TRBV27, the J call TRBJ2-1; perhaps TRBD2 as D (5 bases). The V end was cut by 8 bases, the J end by 10 bases, with 21 bases between. CDR1 MNHEY and CDR2 SMNVEV come from the germline V gene (reference sequence). CDR3 length: 14 residues. For the CDR3, the DNA is TGTGCCAGCTCTACTAGTCCGCGCATCTGGGAGCAGTTCTTC. Residues: CASSTSPRIWEQFF.

The chain combines TRBV9 with TRBJ2-2; the D gene is possibly TRBD2 (6 bases). CDR1 is SGDLS, CDR2 YYNGEE, per germline. The ends were cut back, 4 bases at V and 9 bases at J, with 10 bases in the middle. The CDR3 loop spans 12 amino acids. The CDR3 loop reads CASSPGTWELFF. The DNA for the CDR3 is TGTGCCAGCAGCCCCGGGACTTGGGAGCTGTTTTTT. The full variable domain, with the rest looked up from reference TRBV9 and TRBJ2-2, is DSGVTQTPKHLITATGQRVTLRCSPRSGDLSVYWYQQSLDQGLQFLIQYYNGEERAKGNILERFSAQQFPDLHSELNLSSLELGDSALYFCASSPGTWELFFGEGSRLTVL.

The rearrangement links TRBV5-5 to TRBJ2-1, with 7 positions matching TRBD2. The germline V gene has CDR1 SGHKS and CDR2 YYEKEE (reference sequence). J was trimmed by 8 bases and V by 2 bases; bases with no gene match: 10. The CDR3 runs to 15 residues. CDR3 residues: CASSFPSGDQDEQFF. DNA for the CDR3: TGTGCCAGCAGCTTCCCAAGCGGGGACCAGGATGAGCAGTTCTTC.

The chain is built from TRBV9 and TRBJ1-1, with a weak D call TRBD1 (5 bases). The CDR3 is made up of 15 amino acids. Trimming cost V 3 bases and J 0 bases, with 12 bases left between them. CDR1 SGDLS and CDR2 YYNGEE come from the germline V gene. As DNA, the CDR3 is TGTGCCAGCAGCGGGTCAGGGAATTTGAACACTGAAGCTTTCTTT. Protein sequence: CASSGSGNLNTEAFF.

The CDR3 region has the DNA TGCAGCGTTGAGACGGGATCTAGCGGGAGAGGTGGGACAGATACGCAGTATTTT. Protein sequence: CSVETGSSGRGGTDTQYF. The chain carries TRBV29-1 and TRBJ2-3; 10 bases map to TRBD2. Germline V gives CDR1 SQVTM, CDR2 ANQGSEA. The J segment lost 3 bases and the V segment lost 3 bases, leaving 15 bases of the junction unmatched. The CDR3 consists of 18 residues.

The chain combines TRBV21-1 with TRBJ2-7; TRBD1, the D gene given by the table, was not confirmed from the DNA. TRBV21-1 is assigned pseudogene status. The CDR3 is 13 amino acids. The DNA of the CDR3 is TGTGCCAGCAGCGACCCGGTAAGGGGTGAGCAGTACTTC. Translation gives CASSDPVRGEQYF.

The V and J genes are TRBV18 and TRBJ1-1; possibly TRBD1 for D (6 bases). Germline values: CDR1 KGHSH, CDR2 LQKENI. Trimming took 1 base from V and 5 from J, leaving 8 bases between them. The CDR3 contains 13 residues. CDR3 coding DNA: TGTGCCAGCTCACCACAGGGGGGGACTGAAGCTTTCTTT. It codes for CASSPQGGTEAFF.

The chain couples TRBV7-6 to TRBJ2-2, with TRBD2 matching over 12 bases. The CDR3 has 15 amino acids. The V gene end was trimmed by 5 bases and the J gene end by 6 bases; junction bases not matched to a gene: 4. CDR1 SGHVS and CDR2 FNYEAQ come from the germline V gene. DNA of the CDR3: TGTGCCAGCAGCAATCCTAGCGGGAGGGCCGGGGAGCTGTTTTTT. It codes for CASSNPSGRAGELFF.

The chain joins TRBV9 to TRBJ1-2; a possible D gene is TRBD1 (6 bases). CDR1 SGDLS and CDR2 YYNGEE come from the germline V gene. V lost 4 bases to trimming and J lost 6 bases, with 19 bases between them. The CDR3 sequence is 15 residues long. In DNA, the CDR3 is TGTGCCAGCAGCTCGCACCCTCGGGGGGCTGATGGCTACACCTTC. Its protein is CASSSHPRGADGYTF.

V usage is TRBV19 and J usage is TRBJ2-7; D may be TRBD2 (5 bases). The V gene lost 3 bases and the J gene lost 3 bases, with 9 bases spanning the gap. The CDR3 totals 13 residues. Germline loops: CDR1 LNHDA, CDR2 SQIVND (reference sequence). The CDR3 nucleotides are TGTGCCAGTAGTATTGGGGAGCACTACGAGCAGTACTTC. Residues: CASSIGEHYEQYF.

This clone was seen once. The chain links TRBV5-6 to TRBJ2-7; D not certain. The V gene's germline CDR1 is SGHDT and CDR2 YYEEEE. The germline V and J ends were trimmed by 0 bases and 3 bases, with 7 bases remaining between them. CDR3 size: 13 residues. The CDR3 DNA reads as TGTGCCAGCAGCTTGGCAACGAGCTACGAGCAGTACTTC. It codes for CASSLATSYEQYF.